This record looks at one T cell receptor beta chain sequence and its context. Its target is unknown. This entry comes from a study of T cells expressing NK-cell markers. Whole-study context: Within the sequenced cohort of eight donors, seven exhibited HCMV seropositivity and one was seronegative. Study observations and caveats: In a few donors, dominant clonotypes made up about 25-60.1% of CD3+CD56-NKG2C+ cells. Unclear, still, was the HCMV specificity of the expanded NKG2C+ T cell clones. Dominant NKG2C+ clonotypes were found to form about 1.0-7.5% of CD8+ T cells in six donors.

The CDR3 is made up of 15 amino acids. Germline CDR1 reads SGDLS; CDR2 reads YYNGEE. Each CDR3 protein gets one entry in TCRdb, which reprocessed the 5' RACE reads and gives no DNA. The sample table sets out some 600,000 distinct CDR3 sequences. The chain recombines TRBV9 with TRBJ1-3. Sequences were obtained from blood T cells: a sorted CD56 or NKG2C T cell subset, CD4+ or CD8+ T cells, or bulk PBMC T cells (not recorded which). This clonotype originated in a man younger than 35 in good health. CDR3 in amino acids: CASSVQAGDGNTIYF.